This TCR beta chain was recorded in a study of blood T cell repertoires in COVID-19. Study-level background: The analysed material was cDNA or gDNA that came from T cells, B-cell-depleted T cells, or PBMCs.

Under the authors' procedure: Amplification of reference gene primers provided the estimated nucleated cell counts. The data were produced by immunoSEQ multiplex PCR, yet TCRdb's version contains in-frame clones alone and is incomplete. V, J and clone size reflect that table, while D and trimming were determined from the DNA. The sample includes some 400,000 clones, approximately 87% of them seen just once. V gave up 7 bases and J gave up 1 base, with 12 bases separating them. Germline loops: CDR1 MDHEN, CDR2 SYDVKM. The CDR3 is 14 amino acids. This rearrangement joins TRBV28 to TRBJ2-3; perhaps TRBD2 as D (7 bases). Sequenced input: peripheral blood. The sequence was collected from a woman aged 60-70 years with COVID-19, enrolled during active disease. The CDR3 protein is CASKGGGGTDTQYF. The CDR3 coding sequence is TGTGCCAGCAAAGGAGGGGGGGGCACAGATACGCAGTATTTT. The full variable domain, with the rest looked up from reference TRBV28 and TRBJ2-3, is DVKVTQSSRYLVKRTGEKVFLECVQDMDHENMFWYRQDPGLGLRLIYFSYDVKMKEKGDIPEGYSVSREKKERFSLILESASTNQTSMYLCASKGGGGTDTQYFGPGTRLTVL.